This T cell receptor beta chain was identified during a study of vaccination effects on CD4 cells after COVID-19. Turning to the study itself: Samples gathered post-vaccine arrived a median of 72 days past the second dose.

The repertoire was sequenced with immunoSEQ multiplex PCR; TCRdb's copy has only in-frame clones and lacks some. The sample includes 60,000 to 80,000 clones, about 74% of them seen just once. In this sample, this clone turned up once. Its antigen remains unknown. The CDR3 covers 12 residues. Trimming cost V 4 bases and J 4 bases, with 7 bases left between them. Germline V lookup: CDR1 MNHEY, CDR2 SVGEGT. Broader study findings: In healthy vaccinees, only 1 of 255 vaccine-induced clones cross-reacted with common cold coronaviruses.

With roughly 10 days of culture completed, CD4+ T cells were isolated. Each participant was given two doses of one vaccine (BNT162b2 or mRNA-1273). This sequence joins TRBV6-2 or TRBV6-3 and TRBJ1-2; the D is unclear. This clonotype originated in a human donor who received a COVID-19 vaccine. The source material was CD4+ T cells from PBMCs cultured without peptide, sampled after COVID-19 vaccination. CDR3 region: CASSLKFYGYTF. As DNA, the CDR3 is TGTGCCAGCAGTTTGAAATTCTATGGCTACACCTTC.